This TCR beta chain comes out of a study of identical twins. Overall study results and limits: High-abundance cord blood beta clonotypes had fewer insertions; memory repertoires showed none. In beta out-of-frame sequences, the excess sharing between twins was weaker.

This clonotype has at least ten counts. The antigen is undetermined. Trimming pared 3 bases from V and 4 bases from J, leaving 18 bases between. The CDR3 consists of 16 residues. CDR1 SGHNT and CDR2 YYREEE come from the germline V gene (reference sequence). A universal primer binding site was introduced by template switching. The final cDNA contained unique molecular identifiers. Using its own MiXCR run on the 5' RACE reads, TCRdb lists one record per CDR3 protein. The table shows hundreds of thousands of distinct CDR3 sequences, with 20% to 25% occurring only once. Separately, the same data were catalogued under a study of yellow fever vaccine responses in identical twins.

The rearrangement joins TRBV5-4 to TRBJ2-3; D is possibly TRBD1 (6 bases). The sample taken for sequencing was CD4+ T cells sorted from blood. The sequence derives from a woman aged 18-29 years in good health. The CDR3 region has the DNA TGTGCCAGCAGCTCTTGGGGGCCTCGTTTGGCAGATACGCAGTATTTT. Translating it yields CASSSWGPRLADTQYF.